These 18 T cell receptor beta chains were all obtained from the same sample, sequenced in a study of CD8 T cells in Susac syndrome. RNA was extracted with the RNeasy kit, and a quantity of roughly 0.45 to 1 ug was reverse transcribed using random hexamers. TCRdb fed the immunoSEQ multiplex PCR reads into MiXCR, producing one record per CDR3 protein. Among fewer than 300,000 distinct CDR3 sequences listed, 70% to 90% were seen once. The sample consisted of CD8+ T cells from PBMCs. These receptors all stem from a human donor with multiple sclerosis.

This clonotype showed up just a few times. V usage is TRBV9 and J usage is TRBJ2-7, with D perhaps TRBD2 (5 bases). Germline-derived CDR1 and CDR2 are SGDLS and YYNGEE. CDR3 size: 13 residues. Trimming stripped 6 bases from V and 5 bases from J, with 15 bases between. The CDR3: CASTSSDGDEQYF. For the CDR3, the DNA is TGTGCCAGCACCTCAAGCGACGGGGACGAGCAGTACTTC.

The J gene is TRBJ2-1, the V gene TRBV29-1; D might be TRBD1 (5 bases). Per germline, CDR1 SQVTM and CDR2 ANQGSEA. The CDR3 spans 12 residues. The V gene lost 4 bases and the J gene lost 7 bases, with 11 bases spanning the gap. The CDR3 bases are TGCAGCGTTGTGGTTGGGGCTAATGAGCAGTTCTTC. Its translation: CSVVVGANEQFF.

This chain joins TRBV7-8 and TRBJ1-1; no reliable D call. The CDR3 loop spans 13 amino acids. V lost 5 bases to trimming and J lost 1 base, with 8 bases between them. Germline V lookup: CDR1 SGHVS, CDR2 FQNEAQ. The CDR3 region has the DNA TGTGCCAGCAGCCCCATAGAGAACACTGAAGCTTTCTTT. The encoded protein is CASSPIENTEAFF.

The genes are TRBV7-9 and TRBJ2-5; D not certain. V lost 5 bases and J lost 5, with 9 bases in between. The CDR3 has 12 residues. Per the germline V gene, CDR1 is SEHNR and CDR2 is FQNEAQ (reference sequence). Here the CDR3 DNA reads TGTGCCAGCAGCGCTAGTAGGGAGACCCAGTACTTC. It yields the protein CASSASRETQYF. The full variable domain, with the rest looked up from reference TRBV7-9 and TRBJ2-5, is DTGVSQNPRHKITKRGQNVTFRCDPISEHNRLYWYRQTLGQGPEFLTYFQNEAQLEKSRLLSDRFSAERPKGSFSTLEIQRTEQGDSAMYLCASSASRETQYFGPGTRLLVL.

The count of this clonotype is one. This chain joins TRBV28 and TRBJ2-1, with unresolved D. V lost 2 bases to trimming and J lost 8 bases, with 13 bases between them. The CDR3 length is 14 residues. Per germline, CDR1 MDHEN and CDR2 SYDVKM. The CDR3 DNA reads TGTGCCAGCAGTTTAAATCCGGGTGCCGATGAGCAGTTCTTC. Its translation: CASSLNPGADEQFF.

V is TRBV7-9 and J is TRBJ2-3; D call uncertain. The CDR3 is 13 amino acids. Per the germline V gene, CDR1 is SEHNR and CDR2 is FQNEAQ (reference sequence). Trimming removed 0 bases at V and 5 bases at J, with 6 bases between. In DNA form, the CDR3 reads TGTGCCAGCAGCTTAGCTCATCAAGATACGCAGTATTTT. It codes for CASSLAHQDTQYF.

This clonotype has only a few counts. The chain recombines TRBV28 with TRBJ2-1, with no clear D. The germline V gene has CDR1 MDHEN and CDR2 SYDVKM. This CDR3 is 15 amino acids long. V dropped 2 bases and J dropped 8 bases, with 16 bases sitting between them. CDR3 region: CASSLGELTGDEQFF. The CDR3 nucleotides read TGTGCCAGCAGTTTAGGAGAACTGACGGGCGATGAGCAGTTCTTC. The full variable domain, rest sourced from reference TRBV28 and TRBJ2-1, is DVKVTQSSRYLVKRTGEKVFLECVQDMDHENMFWYRQDPGLGLRLIYFSYDVKMKEKGDIPEGYSVSREKKERFSLILESASTNQTSMYLCASSLGELTGDEQFFGPGTRLTVL.

V and J are TRBV6-5 and TRBJ2-1; perhaps TRBD2 as D (5 bases). V was clipped by 0 bases and J by 0 bases, with 9 bases between them. Germline V gene sequence: CDR1 MNHEY, CDR2 SVGAGI. The CDR3 covers 16 residues. DNA for the CDR3: TGTGCCAGCAGTTACTCTGCGGCGGGCTCCTACAATGAGCAGTTCTTC. It translates to CASSYSAAGSYNEQFF.

The chain links TRBV6-1 to TRBJ1-4, with a possible D match to TRBD1 (6 bases). CDR1 and CDR2 (germline): MNHNS, SASEGT. The V and J ends lost 0 bases and 7 bases respectively, with 15 bases between them. This CDR3 is built from 16 residues. The CDR3 DNA follows: TGTGCCAGCAGTGAAGCGCAACGGGGGGCTGGTGAAAAACTGTTTTTT. Translating it yields CASSEAQRGAGEKLFF.

This chain joins TRBV7-9 and TRBJ2-4; the match to TRBD2 covers 9 bases. The germline V gene has CDR1 SEHNR and CDR2 FQNEAQ (reference sequence). This CDR3 has 18 amino acids. Trimming took 5 bases from V and 0 from J; bases not matched to a gene: 11. As DNA, the CDR3 is TGTGCCAGCAGCCCGCGGGGGGGGCTAGCGGCAGCCAAAAACATTCAGTACTTC. This gives the protein CASSPRGGLAAAKNIQYF. Looking up the rest from reference TRBV7-9 and TRBJ2-4 gives the full variable domain: DTGVSQNPRHKITKRGQNVTFRCDPISEHNRLYWYRQTLGQGPEFLTYFQNEAQLEKSRLLSDRFSAERPKGSFSTLEIQRTEQGDSAMYLCASSPRGGLAAAKNIQYFGAGTRLSVL.

The sample holds a few counts of this clonotype. The DNA for the CDR3 is TGTGCCAGCAGCTTAGAGGCGGTGAGACACTACGAGCAGTACTTC. Translation gives CASSLEAVRHYEQYF. This sequence joins TRBV11-2 and TRBJ2-7; D uncertain. V was cut by 0 bases and J by 3 bases, with 12 bases left in between. The germline V gene encodes CDR1 SGHAT and CDR2 FQNNGV. The CDR3 consists of 15 residues.

This clonotype has just one count. The chain is built from TRBV9 and TRBJ2-7; a possible D gene is TRBD1 (5 bases). The CDR3 has 15 residues. Looked up from germline, CDR1 is SGDLS and CDR2 is YYNGEE. Between the trimmed V and J ends, which lost 0 bases and 0 bases, there was a span of 10 bases. The CDR3 loop is CASSVDDSYSYEQYF. DNA of the CDR3: TGTGCCAGCAGCGTAGACGACAGCTACTCCTACGAGCAGTACTTC.

The J gene is TRBJ2-4, the V gene TRBV3-1; 11 positions match TRBD1. The CDR3 consists of 16 residues. Germline V gene sequence: CDR1 LGHDT, CDR2 YNNKEL (reference sequence). The trim removed 4 bases at V and 1 base at J, leaving 3 bases unmatched. The CDR3: CASSLGQGAAKNIQYF. CDR3 bases: TGTGCCAGCAGCCTCGGACAGGGGGCGGCCAAAAACATTCAGTACTTC.

The chain combines TRBV5-5 with TRBJ2-3, with D maybe TRBD2 (5 bases). CDR3 length: 16 residues. Germline CDR1 reads SGHKS; CDR2 reads YYEKEE (reference sequence). Trimming left V 1 base short and J 1 base short, with 13 bases between. CDR3 residues: CASSLKLASRTDTQYF. In DNA form, the CDR3 reads TGTGCCAGCAGCTTGAAGTTGGCTAGCCGCACAGATACGCAGTATTTT. The entire variable domain, with the rest obtained from reference TRBV5-5 and TRBJ2-3, is as follows: DAGVTQSPTHLIKTRGQQVTLRCSPISGHKSVSWYQQVLGQGPQFIFQYYEKEERGRGNFPDRFSARQFPNYSSELNVNALLLGDSALYLCASSLKLASRTDTQYFGPGTRLTVL.

The rearrangement links TRBV7-9 to TRBJ2-1; 12 bases align to TRBD2. The V gene end was trimmed by 4 bases and the J gene end by 5 bases; junction bases not matched to a gene: 9. Germline-derived CDR1 and CDR2 are SEHNR and FQNEAQ (reference sequence). This CDR3 is built from 17 residues. The CDR3 coding sequence is TGTGCCAGCAGCTCCGGGACTAGCGGGTCACTCCACAATGAGCAGTTCTTC. Amino acids: CASSSGTSGSLHNEQFF.

The chain uses TRBV9 and TRBJ2-7; 10 nucleotides line up with TRBD2. The germline CDR1 and CDR2 sequences are SGDLS and YYNGEE. Trimming removed 0 bases from V and 5 bases from J; junction bases left unmatched: 2. This CDR3 region has 14 residues. The CDR3, as DNA: TGTGCCAGCAGCGTAGCTAGCGGGAGTCACGAGCAGTACTTC. It is translated as CASSVASGSHEQYF.

The chain links TRBV7-9 to TRBJ2-7; D call uncertain. Germline V lookup: CDR1 SEHNR, CDR2 FQNEAQ (reference sequence). CDR3 length: 12 residues. V lost 1 base to trimming and J lost 5 bases, with 6 bases between them. Here the CDR3 reads CASSLEVHEQYF. The DNA of the CDR3 is TGTGCCAGCAGCTTAGAAGTACACGAGCAGTACTTC.

The chain recombines TRBV10-3 with TRBJ2-1; D possibly corresponds to TRBD1 (6 bases). CDR3 size: 14 residues. Trimming cost V 10 bases and J 0 bases, with 13 bases left between them. Germline loops: CDR1 ENHRY, CDR2 SYGVKD. CDR3 sequence: CATRDTSSYNEQFF. CDR3 nucleotide sequence: TGTGCCACCAGGGACACGAGCTCCTACAATGAGCAGTTCTTC.